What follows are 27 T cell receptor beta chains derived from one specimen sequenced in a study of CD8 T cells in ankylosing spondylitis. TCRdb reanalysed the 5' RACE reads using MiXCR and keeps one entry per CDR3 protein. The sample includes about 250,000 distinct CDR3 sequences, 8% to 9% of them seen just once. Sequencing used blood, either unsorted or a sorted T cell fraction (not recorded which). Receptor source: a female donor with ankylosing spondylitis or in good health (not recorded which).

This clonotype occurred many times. CDR3 bases: TGTGCCAGCAGCCAAGCGCTTGACTACGAGCAGTACTTC. Translated, it gives CASSQALDYEQYF. The chain employs TRBV3-1 and TRBJ2-7; D is undetermined. The V end was cut by 1 base, the J end by 3 bases, with 7 bases between. This CDR3 is 13 amino acids long. Germline values: CDR1 LGHDT, CDR2 YNNKEL (reference sequence).

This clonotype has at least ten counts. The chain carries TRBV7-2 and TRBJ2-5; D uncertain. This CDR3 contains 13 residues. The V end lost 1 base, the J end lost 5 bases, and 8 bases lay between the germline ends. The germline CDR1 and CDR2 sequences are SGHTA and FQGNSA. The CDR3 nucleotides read TGTGCCAGCAGCTTAGGGCCTCGGGAGACCCAGTACTTC. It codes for CASSLGPRETQYF.

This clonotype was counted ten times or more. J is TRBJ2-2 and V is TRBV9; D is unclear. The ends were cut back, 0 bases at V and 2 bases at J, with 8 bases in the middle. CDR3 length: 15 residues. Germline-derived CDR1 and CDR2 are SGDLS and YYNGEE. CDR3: CASSVVPENTGELFF. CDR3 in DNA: TGTGCCAGCAGCGTAGTCCCAGAAAACACCGGGGAGCTGTTTTTT.

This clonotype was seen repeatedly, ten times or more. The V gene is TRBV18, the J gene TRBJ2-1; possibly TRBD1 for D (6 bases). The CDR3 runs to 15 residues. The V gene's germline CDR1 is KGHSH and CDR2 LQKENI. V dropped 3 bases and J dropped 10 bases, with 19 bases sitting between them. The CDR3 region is CASSPRLDREREQFF. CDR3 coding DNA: TGTGCCAGCTCACCTAGACTGGACAGAGAAAGGGAGCAGTTCTTC. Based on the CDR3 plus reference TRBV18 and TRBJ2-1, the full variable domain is NAGVMQNPRHLVRRRGQEARLRCSPMKGHSHVYWYRQLPEEGLKFMVYLQKENIIDESGMPKERFSAEFPKEGPSILRIQQVVRGDSAAYFCASSPRLDREREQFFGPGTRLTVL.

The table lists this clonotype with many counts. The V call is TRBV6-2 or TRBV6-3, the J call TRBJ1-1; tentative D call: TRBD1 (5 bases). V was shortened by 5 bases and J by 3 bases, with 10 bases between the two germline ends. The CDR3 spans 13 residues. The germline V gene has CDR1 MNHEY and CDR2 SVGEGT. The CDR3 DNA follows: TGTGCCAGCAGTCATCTGGGGGACACTGAAGCTTTCTTT. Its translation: CASSHLGDTEAFF.

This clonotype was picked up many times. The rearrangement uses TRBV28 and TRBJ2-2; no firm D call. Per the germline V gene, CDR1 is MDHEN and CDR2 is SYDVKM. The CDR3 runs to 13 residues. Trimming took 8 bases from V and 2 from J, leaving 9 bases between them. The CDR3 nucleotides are TGTGCCAGCTTTCGAACAAACACCGGGGAGCTGTTTTTT. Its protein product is CASFRTNTGELFF.

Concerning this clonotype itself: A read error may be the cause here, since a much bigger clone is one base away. CDR3 nucleotide sequence: TGCAGCGTAAAACAGGGTTGGGGCGCGCAGTACTTC. Amino acids: CSVKQGWGAQYF. The rearrangement joins TRBV29-1 to TRBJ2-7, with a tentative D call TRBD1 (6 bases). The germline V gene has CDR1 SQVTM and CDR2 ANQGSEA. CDR3 length: 12 residues. Trimming removed 6 bases at V and 9 bases at J, with 18 bases between.

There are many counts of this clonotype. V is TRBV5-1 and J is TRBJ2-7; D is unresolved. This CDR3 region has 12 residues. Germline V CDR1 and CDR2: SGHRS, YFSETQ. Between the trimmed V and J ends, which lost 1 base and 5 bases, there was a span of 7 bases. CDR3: CASSLTAHEQYF. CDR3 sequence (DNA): TGCGCCAGCAGCTTGACAGCCCACGAGCAGTACTTC.

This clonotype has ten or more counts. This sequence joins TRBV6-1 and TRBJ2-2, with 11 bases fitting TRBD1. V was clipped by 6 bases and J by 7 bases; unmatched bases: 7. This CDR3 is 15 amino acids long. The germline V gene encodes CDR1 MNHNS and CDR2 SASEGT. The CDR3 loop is CASSTGTGGIGELFF. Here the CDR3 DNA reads TGTGCCAGCAGCACCGGGACAGGGGGTATCGGGGAGCTGTTTTTT.

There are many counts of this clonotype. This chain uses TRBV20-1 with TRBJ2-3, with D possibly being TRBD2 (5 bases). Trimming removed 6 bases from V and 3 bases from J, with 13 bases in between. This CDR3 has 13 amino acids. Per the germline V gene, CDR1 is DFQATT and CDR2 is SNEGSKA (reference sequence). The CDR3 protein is CSAWGGGTDTQYF. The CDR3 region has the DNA TGCAGTGCATGGGGTGGCGGGACAGATACGCAGTATTTT.

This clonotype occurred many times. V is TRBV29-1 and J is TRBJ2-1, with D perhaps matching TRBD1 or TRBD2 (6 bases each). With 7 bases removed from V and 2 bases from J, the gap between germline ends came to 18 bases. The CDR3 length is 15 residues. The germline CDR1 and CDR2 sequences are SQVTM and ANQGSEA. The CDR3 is CSASVGGGTYNEQFF. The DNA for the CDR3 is TGCAGCGCCAGCGTTGGAGGGGGGACCTACAATGAGCAGTTCTTC.

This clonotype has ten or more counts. The CDR3 DNA reads as TGTGCCAGCAGCTTAGGGGATAGTACCGGGGAGCTGTTTTTT. It specifies CASSLGDSTGELFF. The chain is built from TRBV7-6 and TRBJ2-2; unclear D gene. The V gene lost 1 base and the J gene lost 5 bases, with 8 bases spanning the gap. The germline gives CDR1 SGHVS, CDR2 FNYEAQ. This CDR3 has 14 residues.

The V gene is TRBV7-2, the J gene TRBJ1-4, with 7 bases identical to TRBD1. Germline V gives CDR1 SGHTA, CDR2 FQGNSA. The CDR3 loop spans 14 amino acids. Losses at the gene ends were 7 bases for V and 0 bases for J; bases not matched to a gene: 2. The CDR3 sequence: CASKGAATNEKLFF. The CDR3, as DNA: TGTGCCAGCAAGGGGGCTGCAACTAATGAAAAACTGTTTTTT. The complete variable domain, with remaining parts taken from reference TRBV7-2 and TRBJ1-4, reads GAGVSQSPSNKVTEKGKDVELRCDPISGHTALYWYRQSLGQGLEFLIYFQGNSAPDKSGLPSDRFSAERTGGSVSTLTIQRTQQEDSAVYLCASKGAATNEKLFFGSGTQLSVL.

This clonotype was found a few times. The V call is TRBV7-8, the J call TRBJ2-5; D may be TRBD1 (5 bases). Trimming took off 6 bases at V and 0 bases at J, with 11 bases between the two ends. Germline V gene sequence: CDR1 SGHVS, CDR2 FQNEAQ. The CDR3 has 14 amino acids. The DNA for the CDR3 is TGTGCCAGCAGTAGGGGATCCAACCAAGAGACCCAGTACTTC. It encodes CASSRGSNQETQYF.

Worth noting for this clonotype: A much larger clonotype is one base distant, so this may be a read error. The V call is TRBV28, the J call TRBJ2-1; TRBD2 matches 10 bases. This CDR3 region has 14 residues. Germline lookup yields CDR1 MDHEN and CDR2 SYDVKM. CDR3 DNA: TGTGCCAGCACCTCGGGACTAGCGTACAATAAGCAGTTCTTC. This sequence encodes CASTSGLAYNKQFF.

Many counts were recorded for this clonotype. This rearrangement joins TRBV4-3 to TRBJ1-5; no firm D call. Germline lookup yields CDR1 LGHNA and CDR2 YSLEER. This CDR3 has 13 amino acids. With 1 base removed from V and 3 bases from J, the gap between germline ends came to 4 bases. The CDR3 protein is CASSQGPNQPQHF. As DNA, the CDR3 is TGCGCCAGCAGCCAAGGCCCCAATCAGCCCCAGCATTTT.

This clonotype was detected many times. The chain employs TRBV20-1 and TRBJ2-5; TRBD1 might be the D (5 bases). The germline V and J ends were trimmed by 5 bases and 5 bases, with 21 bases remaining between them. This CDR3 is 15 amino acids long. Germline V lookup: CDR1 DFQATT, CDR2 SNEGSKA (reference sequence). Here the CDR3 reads CSASRQSRKRETQYF. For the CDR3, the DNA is TGCAGTGCTTCTAGACAGTCCAGGAAGAGGGAGACCCAGTACTTC.

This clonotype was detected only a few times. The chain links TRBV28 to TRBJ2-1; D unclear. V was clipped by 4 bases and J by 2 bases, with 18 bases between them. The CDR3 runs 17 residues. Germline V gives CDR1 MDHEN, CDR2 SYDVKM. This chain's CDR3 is CASSSVSGSTTYNEQFF. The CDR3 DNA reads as TGTGCCAGCAGTTCGGTTTCTGGCAGTACCACCTACAATGAGCAGTTCTTC. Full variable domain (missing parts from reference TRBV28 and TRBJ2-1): DVKVTQSSRYLVKRTGEKVFLECVQDMDHENMFWYRQDPGLGLRLIYFSYDVKMKEKGDIPEGYSVSREKKERFSLILESASTNQTSMYLCASSSVSGSTTYNEQFFGPGTRLTVL.

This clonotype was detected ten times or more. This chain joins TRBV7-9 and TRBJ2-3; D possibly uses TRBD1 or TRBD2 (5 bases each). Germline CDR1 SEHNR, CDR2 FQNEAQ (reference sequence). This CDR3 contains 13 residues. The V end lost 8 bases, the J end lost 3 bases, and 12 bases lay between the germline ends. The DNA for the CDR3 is TGTGCCAGCCGGGACGGAGCAACAGATACGCAGTATTTT. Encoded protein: CASRDGATDTQYF.

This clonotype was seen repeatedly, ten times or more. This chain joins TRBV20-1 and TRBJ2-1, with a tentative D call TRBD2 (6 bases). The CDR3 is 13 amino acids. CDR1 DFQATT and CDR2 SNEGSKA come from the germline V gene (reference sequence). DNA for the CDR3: TGCAGCGCCCCCGGGACTCGGATAAATGAGCAGTTCTTC. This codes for CSAPGTRINEQFF.

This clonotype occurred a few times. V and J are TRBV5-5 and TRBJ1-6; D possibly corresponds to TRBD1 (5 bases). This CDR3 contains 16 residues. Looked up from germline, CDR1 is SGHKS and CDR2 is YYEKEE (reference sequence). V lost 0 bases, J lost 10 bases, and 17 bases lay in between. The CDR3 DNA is TGTGCCAGCAGCTTGGGACTAGGGCAGGGCGGCTCACCCCTCCACTTT. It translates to CASSLGLGQGGSPLHF.

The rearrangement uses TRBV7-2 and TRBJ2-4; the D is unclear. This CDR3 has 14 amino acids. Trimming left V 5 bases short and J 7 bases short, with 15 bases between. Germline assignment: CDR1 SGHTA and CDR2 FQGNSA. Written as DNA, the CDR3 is TGTGCCAGCAGCCGGGCCCGAGGAGAGAACATTCAGTACTTC. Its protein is CASSRARGENIQYF.

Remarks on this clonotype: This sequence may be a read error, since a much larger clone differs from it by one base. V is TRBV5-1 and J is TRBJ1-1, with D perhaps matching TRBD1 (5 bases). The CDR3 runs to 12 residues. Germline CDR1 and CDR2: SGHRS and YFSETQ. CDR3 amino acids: CASSLEGAETFF. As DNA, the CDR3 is TGCGCCAGCAGCTTGGAAGGGGCTGAAACTTTCTTT.

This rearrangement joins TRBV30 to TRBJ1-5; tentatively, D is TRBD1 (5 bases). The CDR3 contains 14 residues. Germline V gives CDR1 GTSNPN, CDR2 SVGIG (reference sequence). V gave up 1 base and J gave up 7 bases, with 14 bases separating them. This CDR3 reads CAWSGTQGSQPQHF. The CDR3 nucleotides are TGTGCCTGGAGTGGAACCCAGGGTTCCCAGCCCCAGCATTTT.

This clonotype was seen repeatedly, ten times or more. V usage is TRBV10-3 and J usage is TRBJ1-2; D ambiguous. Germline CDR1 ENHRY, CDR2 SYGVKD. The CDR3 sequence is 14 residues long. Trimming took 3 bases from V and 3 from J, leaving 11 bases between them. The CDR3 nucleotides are TGTGCCATCAGTGATTCCCGCCGAGACTATGGCTACACCTTC. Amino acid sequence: CAISDSRRDYGYTF.

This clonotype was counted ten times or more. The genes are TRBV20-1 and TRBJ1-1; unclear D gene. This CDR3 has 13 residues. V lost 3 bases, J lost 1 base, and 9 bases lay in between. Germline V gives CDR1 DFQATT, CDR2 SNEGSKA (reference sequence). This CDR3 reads CSAREVWNTEAFF. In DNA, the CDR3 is TGCAGTGCTAGGGAGGTTTGGAACACTGAAGCTTTCTTT.

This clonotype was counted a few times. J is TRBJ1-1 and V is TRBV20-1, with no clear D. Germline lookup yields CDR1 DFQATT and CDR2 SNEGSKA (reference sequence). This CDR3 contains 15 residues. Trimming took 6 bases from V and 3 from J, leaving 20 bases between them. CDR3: CSALTMGTSDTEAFF. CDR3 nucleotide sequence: TGCAGTGCCCTGACCATGGGAACGTCTGACACTGAAGCTTTCTTT.